This TCR beta chain appears in the sequencing data of a study of T-cell memory formation after mild COVID-19. TCR alpha and TCR beta cDNA libraries carrying sample barcodes and UMIs were produced by 5'RACE using constant-segment primers. In TCRdb, the 5' RACE reads were re-called with MiXCR into one record per CDR3 protein. Seen here are 80,000 to 130,000 distinct CDR3 sequences, approximately 12% observed once, and the top ten hold around 39%. Input material: PBMCs or a T cell subset sorted from them (not recorded which). This receptor was taken from a man younger than 35 who had mild COVID-19 (a few samples of this study predate the infection). Cell type and time point are not known.

CDR3 residues: CASTGQGPGLTDTQYF. The CDR3, as DNA: TGCGCCAGCACCGGACAGGGACCAGGACTCACAGATACGCAGTATTTT. The chain uses TRBV4-1 and TRBJ2-3; 8 bases map to TRBD1. Germline V lookup: CDR1 MGHRA, CDR2 YSYEKL. The CDR3 loop spans 16 amino acids. V was pared by 7 bases and J by 2 bases, with 11 bases of the junction left unmatched.